Below, one T cell receptor beta chain is given with its context. TCRdb's copy holds only in-frame clones and misses some; the assay was immunoSEQ multiplex PCR. Here the sample spans fewer than 65,000 clones, roughly 91% being singletons. This specimen comes from a study of T cell changes during pregnancy in multiple sclerosis. V trimming: 2 bases; J trimming: 3 bases; junction bases outside the gene matches: 6. This CDR3 is built from 17 residues. Germline CDR1 reads SGHVS; CDR2 reads FQNEAQ. This rearrangement joins TRBV7-8 to TRBJ2-6, with 8 bases that match TRBD1. This clonotype originated in a female donor in good health, enrolled as a control in a pregnancy study. The sample here was peripheral blood, taken after pregnancy. CDR3 loop: CASSLSRTGSGANVLTF. CDR3 sequence (DNA): TGTGCCAGCAGCTTATCCAGGACAGGGAGTGGGGCCAACGTCCTGACTTTC.